These 10 T cell receptor beta chains originate from one sample sequenced in a study of shared clonotypes between healthy human individuals. Assay used: immunoSEQ multiplex PCR; TCRdb lists only in-frame clones, some missing. The table has some 2,500,000 clones, approximately 93% seen once. The specimen sequenced was naive CD4+ T cells from PBMCs. The subset here: CD45RA+ positively selected. The receptors stem from a man younger than 35 in good health. Some clones in this sample may be carry-over from other donors' samples.

The chain links TRBV5-1 to TRBJ1-4; TRBD1 might be the D (5 bases). Trimming cost V 5 bases and J 4 bases, with 9 bases left between them. This CDR3 contains 13 residues. Germline V gene lookup returns CDR1 SGHRS and CDR2 YFSETQ. The CDR3 nucleotides are TGCGCCAGCAGGCTTGACAGTAATGAAAAACTGTTTTTT. Its translation is CASRLDSNEKLFF.

The chain couples TRBV6-5 to TRBJ1-4; D is possibly TRBD1 (6 bases). Trimming removed 6 bases at V and 4 bases at J, with 12 bases between. Germline V lookup: CDR1 MNHEY, CDR2 SVGAGI. The CDR3 has 14 residues. The chain's CDR3 is CASSQRTVNEKLFF. The CDR3 region has the DNA TGTGCCAGCAGCCAGCGGACAGTTAATGAAAAACTGTTTTTT.

The chain is built from TRBV30 and TRBJ2-3, with TRBD2 matching over 8 bases. Germline lookup yields CDR1 GTSNPN and CDR2 SVGIG (reference sequence). V gave up 2 bases and J gave up 5 bases; unmatched junction bases: 6. The CDR3 runs 14 residues. Here the CDR3 reads CAWSLGTSVDTQYF. CDR3 in DNA: TGTGCCTGGAGTCTGGGGACTAGTGTAGATACGCAGTATTTT.

This chain connects TRBV7-9 to TRBJ1-1, with TRBD1 identical over 11 bases. Germline values: CDR1 SEHNR, CDR2 FQNEAQ (reference sequence). This CDR3 region has 17 residues. V was pared by 7 bases and J by 0 bases, with 10 bases of the junction left unmatched. CDR3 region: CASTRNPGQGVNTEAFF. The CDR3 coding sequence is TGTGCCAGCACCCGAAATCCGGGACAGGGGGTGAACACTGAAGCTTTCTTT.

This clone was recorded once. This chain links TRBV6-5 with TRBJ1-1; 9 nucleotides line up with TRBD1. This CDR3 is built from 13 residues. CDR1 and CDR2 from the germline V gene are MNHEY and SVGAGI. The ends lost 5 bases at V and 6 bases at J; junction bases unmatched: 4. The CDR3 region has the DNA TGTGCCAGCAGTCGGACAGGGGCGCCTGAAGCTTTCTTT. Translating gives CASSRTGAPEAFF.

Concerning this clone: The identical CDR3 is also encoded by other nucleotide sequences in the sample. V usage is TRBV10-3 and J usage is TRBJ2-5, with D uncertain. The V end was cut by 2 bases, the J end by 2 bases, with 3 bases between. The CDR3 has 12 amino acids. The germline gives CDR1 ENHRY, CDR2 SYGVKD. The CDR3 bases are TGTGCCATCAGTGAGCCTCAAGAGACCCAGTACTTC. Translation gives CAISEPQETQYF.

The chain links TRBV7-2 to TRBJ2-1, with 7 nucleotides matching TRBD2. The CDR3 extends over 15 amino acids. The germline CDR1 and CDR2 sequences are SGHTA and FQGNSA. The V segment lost 1 base and the J segment 7 bases; nucleotides outside the gene matches: 7. DNA of the CDR3: TGTGCCAGCAGCTTAGAGGCGGGAGCTCTGAATGAGCAGTTCTTC. Protein sequence: CASSLEAGALNEQFF.

V gene TRBV15 combines with J gene TRBJ1-6, with a tentative D call TRBD1 (6 bases). Trimming took off 0 bases at V and 8 bases at J, with 8 bases between the two ends. CDR3 length: 14 amino acids. Germline assignment: CDR1 LNHNV and CDR2 YYDKDF (reference sequence). The CDR3: CATSRDHRDSPLHF. CDR3 DNA: TGTGCCACCAGCAGAGACCACAGGGATTCACCCCTCCACTTT. The full variable domain, with the rest looked up from reference TRBV15 and TRBJ1-6, is DAMVIQNPRYQVTQFGKPVTLSCSQTLNHNVMYWYQQKSSQAPKLLFHYYDKDFNNEADTPDNFQSRRPNTSFCFLDIRSPGLGDTAMYLCATSRDHRDSPLHFGNGTRLTVT.

This chain uses TRBV10-3 with TRBJ2-3; D ambiguous. Trimming removed 6 bases at V and 4 bases at J, with 5 bases between. The V gene's germline CDR1 is ENHRY and CDR2 SYGVKD. The length of the CDR3 is 11 residues. The CDR3 spells CAIRGPDTQYF. In DNA form, the CDR3 reads TGTGCCATCAGGGGCCCAGATACGCAGTATTTT.

The chain has TRBV12-5 and TRBJ1-1; 7 bases are shared with TRBD1. The CDR3 loop spans 13 amino acids. The V segment lost 7 bases and the J segment 11 bases; nucleotides outside the gene matches: 13. The germline V gene has CDR1 LGHNT and CDR2 FRNRAP. CDR3 sequence (DNA): TGTGCTAGTGCCACTAGACAGGGAGGGGACGCTTTCTTT. Protein product: CASATRQGGDAFF.